This TCR beta chain was recorded in a study of graft-versus-host responses after intestinal transplantation. Study summary: Grafts were multivisceral, liver-intestinal, or isolated intestinal. Overall study results and limits: Some GvH clones appeared in ileal mucosa or blood before recipient bone marrow.

TCRdb keeps only in-frame clones here, not all; method: immunoSEQ multiplex PCR. Altogether fewer than 50,000 clones are present, less than 85% being singletons, with the ten largest covering roughly 0.45%. As concerns this clone: Antigen specificity is unknown.

The specimen comprised unstimulated CD4+ T cells sorted from spleen or lymph node cells, sampled before transplant. The TCR was taken from a human donor who was the organ donor for an intestinal transplant.

The CDR3 DNA is TGTGCCAGCAGCTTACAGGGGAATCAGCCCCAGCATTTT. Protein sequence: CASSLQGNQPQHF. This chain uses TRBV5-4 with TRBJ1-5, with 7 bases fitting TRBD1. The V gene's germline CDR1 is SGHNT and CDR2 YYREEE (reference sequence). V lost 2 bases, J lost 4 bases, and 0 bases stayed unmatched. The CDR3 has 13 amino acids.